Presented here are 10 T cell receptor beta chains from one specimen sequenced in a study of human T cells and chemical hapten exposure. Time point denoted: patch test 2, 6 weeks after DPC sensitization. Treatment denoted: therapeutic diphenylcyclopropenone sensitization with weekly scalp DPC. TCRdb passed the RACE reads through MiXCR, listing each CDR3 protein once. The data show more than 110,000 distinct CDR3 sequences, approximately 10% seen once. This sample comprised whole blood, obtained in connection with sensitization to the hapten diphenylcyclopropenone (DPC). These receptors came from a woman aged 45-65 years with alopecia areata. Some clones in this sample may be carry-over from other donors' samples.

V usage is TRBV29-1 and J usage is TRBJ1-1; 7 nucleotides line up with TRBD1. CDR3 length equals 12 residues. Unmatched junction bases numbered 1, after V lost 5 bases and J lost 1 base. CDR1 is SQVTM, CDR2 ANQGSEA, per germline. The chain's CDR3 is CSVRQGNTEAFF. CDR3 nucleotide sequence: TGCAGCGTTAGACAGGGGAACACTGAAGCTTTCTTT.

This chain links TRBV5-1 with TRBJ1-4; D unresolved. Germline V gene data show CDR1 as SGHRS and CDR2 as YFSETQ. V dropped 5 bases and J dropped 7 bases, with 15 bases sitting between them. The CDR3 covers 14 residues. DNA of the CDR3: TGCGCCAGCAGGGCCGGGCTAAGATCTGAAAAACTGTTTTTT. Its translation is CASRAGLRSEKLFF.

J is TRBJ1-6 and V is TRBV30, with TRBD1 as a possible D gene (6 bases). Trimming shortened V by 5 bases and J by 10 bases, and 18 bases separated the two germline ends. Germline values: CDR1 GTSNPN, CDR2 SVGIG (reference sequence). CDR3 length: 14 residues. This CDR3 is CAWLGNRVASPLHF. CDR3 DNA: TGTGCCTGGCTGGGTAACAGGGTCGCATCACCCCTCCACTTT.

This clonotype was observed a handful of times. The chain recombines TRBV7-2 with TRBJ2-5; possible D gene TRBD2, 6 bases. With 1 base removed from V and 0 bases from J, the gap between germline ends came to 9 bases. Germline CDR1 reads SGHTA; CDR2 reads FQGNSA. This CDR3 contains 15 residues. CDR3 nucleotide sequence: TGTGCCAGCAGCTTAGGAAGGACTAACCAAGAGACCCAGTACTTC. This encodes CASSLGRTNQETQYF.

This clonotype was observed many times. CDR3: CASSSGLAVFDEQYF. As DNA, the CDR3 is TGTGCCAGCAGCTCGGGACTAGCCGTTTTCGACGAGCAGTACTTC. The chain joins TRBV7-8 to TRBJ2-7; TRBD2 aligns across 9 bases. CDR3 length: 15 amino acids. With 4 bases clipped from V and 5 bases from J, the junction kept 9 bases outside the gene matches. CDR1 and CDR2 (germline): SGHVS, FQNEAQ.

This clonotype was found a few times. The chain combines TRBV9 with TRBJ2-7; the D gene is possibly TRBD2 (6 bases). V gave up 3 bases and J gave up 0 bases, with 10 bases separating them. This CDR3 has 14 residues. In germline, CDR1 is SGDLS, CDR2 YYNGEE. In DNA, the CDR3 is TGTGCCAGCAGCGCCTCAGCGGGCTCCTACGAGCAGTACTTC. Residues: CASSASAGSYEQYF.

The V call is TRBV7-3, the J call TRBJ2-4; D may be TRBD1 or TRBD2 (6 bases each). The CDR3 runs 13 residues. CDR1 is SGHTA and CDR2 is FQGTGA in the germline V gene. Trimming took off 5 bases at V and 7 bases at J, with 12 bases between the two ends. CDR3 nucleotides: TGTGCCAGCAGCCCGGGGGCGGTCAACATTCAGTACTTC. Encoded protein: CASSPGAVNIQYF.

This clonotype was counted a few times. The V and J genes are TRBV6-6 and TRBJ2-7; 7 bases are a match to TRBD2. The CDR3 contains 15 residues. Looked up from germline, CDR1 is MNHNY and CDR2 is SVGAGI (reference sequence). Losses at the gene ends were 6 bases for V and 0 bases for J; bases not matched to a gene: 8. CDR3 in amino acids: CASSTPRGSSYEQYF. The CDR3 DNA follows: TGTGCCAGCAGCACTCCACGCGGGAGCTCCTACGAGCAGTACTTC.

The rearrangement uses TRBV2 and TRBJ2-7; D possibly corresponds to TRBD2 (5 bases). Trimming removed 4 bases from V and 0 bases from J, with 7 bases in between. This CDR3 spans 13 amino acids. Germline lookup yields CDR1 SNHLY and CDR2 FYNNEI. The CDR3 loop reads CASSAGFSYEQYF. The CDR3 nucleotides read TGTGCCAGCAGTGCGGGGTTCTCCTACGAGCAGTACTTC.

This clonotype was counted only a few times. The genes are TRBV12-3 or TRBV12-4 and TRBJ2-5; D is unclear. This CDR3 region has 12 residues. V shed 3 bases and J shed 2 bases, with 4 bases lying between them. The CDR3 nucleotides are TGTGCCAGCAGTTTGCGGCAAGAGACCCAGTACTTC. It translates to CASSLRQETQYF.